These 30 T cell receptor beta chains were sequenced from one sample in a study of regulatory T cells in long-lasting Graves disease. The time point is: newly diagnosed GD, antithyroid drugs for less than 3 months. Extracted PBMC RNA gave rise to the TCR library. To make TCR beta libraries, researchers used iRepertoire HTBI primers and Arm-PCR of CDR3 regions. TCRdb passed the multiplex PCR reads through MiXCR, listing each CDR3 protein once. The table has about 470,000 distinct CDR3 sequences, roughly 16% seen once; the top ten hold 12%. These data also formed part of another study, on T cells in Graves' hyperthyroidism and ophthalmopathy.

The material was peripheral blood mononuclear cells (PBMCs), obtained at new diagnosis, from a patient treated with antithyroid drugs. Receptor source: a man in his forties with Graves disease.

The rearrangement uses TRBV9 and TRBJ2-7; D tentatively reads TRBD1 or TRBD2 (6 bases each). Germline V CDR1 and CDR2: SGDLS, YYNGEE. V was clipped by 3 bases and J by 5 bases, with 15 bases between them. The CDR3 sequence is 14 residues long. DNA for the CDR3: TGTGCCAGCAGCGGTAAGGGGGGCCAGCACGAGCAGTACTTC. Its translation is CASSGKGGQHEQYF.

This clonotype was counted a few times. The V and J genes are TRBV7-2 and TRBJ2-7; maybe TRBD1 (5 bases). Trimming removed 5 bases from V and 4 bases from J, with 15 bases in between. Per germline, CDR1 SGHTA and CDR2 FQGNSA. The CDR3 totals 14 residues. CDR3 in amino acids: CASSPGRVGYEQYF. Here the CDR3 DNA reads TGTGCCAGCAGCCCCGGCAGGGTAGGGTACGAGCAGTACTTC.

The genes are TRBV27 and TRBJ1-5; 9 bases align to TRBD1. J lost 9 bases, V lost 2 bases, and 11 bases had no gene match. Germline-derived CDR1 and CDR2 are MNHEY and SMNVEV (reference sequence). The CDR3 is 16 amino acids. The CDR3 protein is CASSLRAGQGKWPQHF. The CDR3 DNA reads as TGTGCCAGCAGTTTAAGGGCGGGACAGGGAAAATGGCCCCAGCATTTT.

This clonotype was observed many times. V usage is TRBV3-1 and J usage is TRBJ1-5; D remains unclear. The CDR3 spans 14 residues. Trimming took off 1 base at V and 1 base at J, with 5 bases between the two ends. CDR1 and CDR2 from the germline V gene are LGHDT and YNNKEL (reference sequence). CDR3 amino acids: CASSQGVSNQPQHF. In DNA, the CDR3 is TGTGCCAGCAGCCAAGGGGTAAGCAATCAGCCCCAGCATTTT.

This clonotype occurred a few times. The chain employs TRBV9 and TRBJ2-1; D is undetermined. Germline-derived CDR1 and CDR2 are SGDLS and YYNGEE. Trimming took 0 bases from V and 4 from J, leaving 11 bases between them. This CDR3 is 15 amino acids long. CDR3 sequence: CASSVGLVDYNEQFF. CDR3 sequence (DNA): TGTGCCAGCAGCGTAGGGCTTGTCGATTACAATGAGCAGTTCTTC.

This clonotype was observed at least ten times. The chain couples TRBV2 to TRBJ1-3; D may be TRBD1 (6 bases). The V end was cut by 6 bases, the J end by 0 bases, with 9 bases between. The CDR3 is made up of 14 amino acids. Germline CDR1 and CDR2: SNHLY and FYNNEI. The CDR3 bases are TGTGCCAGCAGAGGACAGAACTCTGGAAACACCATATATTTT. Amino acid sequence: CASRGQNSGNTIYF.

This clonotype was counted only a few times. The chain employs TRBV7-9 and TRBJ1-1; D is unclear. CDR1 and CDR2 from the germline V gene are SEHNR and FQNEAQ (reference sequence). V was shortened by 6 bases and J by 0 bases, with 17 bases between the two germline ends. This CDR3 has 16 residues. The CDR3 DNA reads TGTGCCAGCAGTTCTCCCCCAGGTTTCATGAACACTGAAGCTTTCTTT. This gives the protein CASSSPPGFMNTEAFF.

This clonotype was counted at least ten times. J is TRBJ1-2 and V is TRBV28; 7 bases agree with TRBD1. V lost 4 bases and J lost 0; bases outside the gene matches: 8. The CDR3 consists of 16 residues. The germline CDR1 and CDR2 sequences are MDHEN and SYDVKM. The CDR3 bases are TGTGCCAGCAGTTCGCTTTGGGACAGAGCTAACTATGGCTACACCTTC. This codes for CASSSLWDRANYGYTF.

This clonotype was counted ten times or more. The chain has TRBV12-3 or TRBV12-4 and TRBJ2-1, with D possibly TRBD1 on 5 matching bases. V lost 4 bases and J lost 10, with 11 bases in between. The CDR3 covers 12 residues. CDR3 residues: CASSSPGPEQFF. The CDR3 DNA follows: TGTGCCAGCAGTTCTCCAGGGCCCGAGCAGTTCTTC.

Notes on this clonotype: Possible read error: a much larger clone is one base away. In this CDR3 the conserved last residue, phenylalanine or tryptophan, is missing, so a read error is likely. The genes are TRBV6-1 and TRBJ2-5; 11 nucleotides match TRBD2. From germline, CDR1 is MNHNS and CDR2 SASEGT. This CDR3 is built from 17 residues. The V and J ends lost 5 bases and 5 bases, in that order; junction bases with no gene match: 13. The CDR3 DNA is TGTGCCAGCAGTCGCCGGTCCGGGACTAGCGGAGGGGAGACCCAGTACCTC. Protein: CASSRRSGTSGGETQYL.

CDR3 bases: TGTGCCAGCGCGCGGAGTAATGAAAAACTGTTTTTT. Amino acids: CASARSNEKLFF. The chain employs TRBV28 and TRBJ1-4; D is uncertain. V dropped 8 bases and J dropped 4 bases, with 8 bases sitting between them. Germline V lookup: CDR1 MDHEN, CDR2 SYDVKM. The CDR3 length is 12 residues.

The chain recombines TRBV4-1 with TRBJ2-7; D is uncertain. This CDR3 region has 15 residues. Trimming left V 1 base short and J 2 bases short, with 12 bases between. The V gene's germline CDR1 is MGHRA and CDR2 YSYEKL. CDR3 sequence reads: CASSQATSVPYEQYF. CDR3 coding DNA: TGCGCCAGCAGCCAAGCGACATCTGTCCCCTACGAGCAGTACTTC.

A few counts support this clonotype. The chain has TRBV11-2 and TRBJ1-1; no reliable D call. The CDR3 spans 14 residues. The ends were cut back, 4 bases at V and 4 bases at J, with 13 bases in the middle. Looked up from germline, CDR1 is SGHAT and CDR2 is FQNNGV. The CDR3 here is CASSWTGRSTEAFF. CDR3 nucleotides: TGTGCCAGCAGCTGGACGGGAAGGAGCACTGAAGCTTTCTTT.

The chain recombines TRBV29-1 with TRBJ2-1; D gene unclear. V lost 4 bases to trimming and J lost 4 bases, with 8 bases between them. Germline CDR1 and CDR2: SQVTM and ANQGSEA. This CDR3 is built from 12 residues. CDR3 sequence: CSVGVAYNEQFF. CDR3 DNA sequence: TGCAGCGTTGGGGTAGCATACAATGAGCAGTTCTTC.

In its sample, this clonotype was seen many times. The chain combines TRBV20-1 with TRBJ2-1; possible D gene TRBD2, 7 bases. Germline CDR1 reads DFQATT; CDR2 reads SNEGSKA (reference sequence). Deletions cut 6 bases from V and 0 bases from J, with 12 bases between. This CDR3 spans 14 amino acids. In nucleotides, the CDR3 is TGCAGTGCGGGGGGGCAGAGCTCCTACAATGAGCAGTTCTTC. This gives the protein CSAGGQSSYNEQFF.

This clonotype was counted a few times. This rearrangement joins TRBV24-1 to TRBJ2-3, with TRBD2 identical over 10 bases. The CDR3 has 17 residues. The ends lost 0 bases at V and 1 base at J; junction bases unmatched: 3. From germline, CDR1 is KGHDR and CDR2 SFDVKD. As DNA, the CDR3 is TGTGCCACCAGTGATTTGGGACTAGCGGACCGCACAGATACGCAGTATTTT. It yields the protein CATSDLGLADRTDTQYF.

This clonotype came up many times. The chain's CDR3 is CASTSTRTGKETQYF. CDR3 DNA sequence: TGTGCCAGCACCTCGACTAGGACAGGGAAAGAGACCCAGTACTTC. The chain employs TRBV2 and TRBJ2-5; 8 positions agree with TRBD1. Germline-derived CDR1 and CDR2 are SNHLY and FYNNEI. The CDR3 covers 15 residues. Trimming took 7 bases from V and 3 from J; bases not matched to a gene: 10.

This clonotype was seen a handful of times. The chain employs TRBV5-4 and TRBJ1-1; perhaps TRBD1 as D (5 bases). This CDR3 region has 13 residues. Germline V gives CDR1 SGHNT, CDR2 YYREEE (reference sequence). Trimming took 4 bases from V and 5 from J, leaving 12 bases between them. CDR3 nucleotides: TGTGCCAGCAGCCCTAGGGACCAAACTGAAGCTTTCTTT. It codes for CASSPRDQTEAFF.

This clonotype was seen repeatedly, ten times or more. For the CDR3, the DNA is TGTGCCAGCAGCCGGGACCCAACATCAGATACGCAGTATTTT. Translation: CASSRDPTSDTQYF. The V call is TRBV3-1, the J call TRBJ2-3; tentatively, D is TRBD1 or TRBD2 (5 bases each). Deletions cut 4 bases from V and 4 bases from J, with 12 bases between. This CDR3 has 14 amino acids. Germline values: CDR1 LGHDT, CDR2 YNNKEL (reference sequence).

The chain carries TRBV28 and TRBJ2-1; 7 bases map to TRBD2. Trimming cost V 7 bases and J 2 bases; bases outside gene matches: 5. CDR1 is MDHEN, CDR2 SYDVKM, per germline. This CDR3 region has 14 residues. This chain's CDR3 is CASTAGVTYNEQFF. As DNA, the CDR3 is TGTGCCAGCACTGCGGGAGTGACCTACAATGAGCAGTTCTTC. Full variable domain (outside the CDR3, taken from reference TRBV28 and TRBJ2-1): DVKVTQSSRYLVKRTGEKVFLECVQDMDHENMFWYRQDPGLGLRLIYFSYDVKMKEKGDIPEGYSVSREKKERFSLILESASTNQTSMYLCASTAGVTYNEQFFGPGTRLTVL.

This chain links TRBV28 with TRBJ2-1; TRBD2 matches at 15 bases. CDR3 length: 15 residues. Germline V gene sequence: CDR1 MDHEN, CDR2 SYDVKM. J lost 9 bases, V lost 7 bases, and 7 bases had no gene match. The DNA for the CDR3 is TGTGCCAGCATTCCGGGACTAGCGGGAGGAGGTGAGCAGTTCTTC. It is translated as CASIPGLAGGGEQFF.

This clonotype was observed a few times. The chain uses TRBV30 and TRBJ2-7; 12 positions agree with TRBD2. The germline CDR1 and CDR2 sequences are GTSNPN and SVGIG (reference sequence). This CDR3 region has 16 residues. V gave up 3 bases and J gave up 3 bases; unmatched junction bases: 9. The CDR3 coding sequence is TGTGCCTGGAGACCCGGGACTAGCGGGTTCTTCTACGAGCAGTACTTC. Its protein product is CAWRPGTSGFFYEQYF.

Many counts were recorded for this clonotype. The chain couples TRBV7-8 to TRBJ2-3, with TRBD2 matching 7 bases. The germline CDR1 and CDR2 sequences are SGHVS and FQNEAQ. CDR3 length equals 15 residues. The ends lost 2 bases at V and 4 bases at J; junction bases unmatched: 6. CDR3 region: CASSLQGAGADTQYF. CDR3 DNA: TGTGCCAGCAGCTTACAAGGGGCGGGGGCAGATACGCAGTATTTT.

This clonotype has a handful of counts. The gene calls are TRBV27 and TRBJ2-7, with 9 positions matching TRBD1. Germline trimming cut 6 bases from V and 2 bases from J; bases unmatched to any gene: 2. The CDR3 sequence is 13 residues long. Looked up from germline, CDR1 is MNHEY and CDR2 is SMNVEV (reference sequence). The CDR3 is CASRRQGAYEQYF. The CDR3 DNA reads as TGTGCCAGCAGGCGACAGGGGGCCTACGAGCAGTACTTC.

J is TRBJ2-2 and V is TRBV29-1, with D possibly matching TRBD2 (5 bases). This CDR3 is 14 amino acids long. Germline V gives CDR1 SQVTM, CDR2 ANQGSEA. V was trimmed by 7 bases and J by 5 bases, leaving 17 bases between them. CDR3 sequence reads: CSASTSTPTGELFF. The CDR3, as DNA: TGCAGCGCCAGTACTAGTACTCCTACCGGGGAGCTGTTTTTT.

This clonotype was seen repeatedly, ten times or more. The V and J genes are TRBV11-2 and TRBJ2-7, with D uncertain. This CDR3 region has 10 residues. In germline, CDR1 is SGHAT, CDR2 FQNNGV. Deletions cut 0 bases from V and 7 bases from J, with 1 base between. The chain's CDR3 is CASSLEEQYF. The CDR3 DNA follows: TGTGCCAGCAGCTTAGAAGAGCAGTACTTC.

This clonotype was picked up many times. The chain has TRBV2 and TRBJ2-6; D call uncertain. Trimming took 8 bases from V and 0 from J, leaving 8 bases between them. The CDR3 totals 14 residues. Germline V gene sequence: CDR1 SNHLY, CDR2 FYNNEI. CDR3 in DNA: TGTGCCAGCGGTCCGAGCTCTGGGGCCAACGTCCTGACTTTC. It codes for CASGPSSGANVLTF.

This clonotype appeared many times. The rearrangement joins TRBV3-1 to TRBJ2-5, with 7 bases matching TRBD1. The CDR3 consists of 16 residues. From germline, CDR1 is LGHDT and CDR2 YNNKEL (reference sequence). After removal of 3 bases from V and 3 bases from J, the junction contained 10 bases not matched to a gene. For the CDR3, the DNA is TGTGCCAGCAGCCAGAGACAGGGAAGTCGAAAAGAGACCCAGTACTTC. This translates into CASSQRQGSRKETQYF.

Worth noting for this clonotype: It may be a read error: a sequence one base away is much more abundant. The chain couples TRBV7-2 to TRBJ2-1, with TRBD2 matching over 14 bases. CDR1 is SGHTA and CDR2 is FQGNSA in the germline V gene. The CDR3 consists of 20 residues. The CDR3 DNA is TGTGCCAACAGCGCCTTACCGGGACTAGCGGGAGTGTTCCCCTACAATGAGCAGTTCTTC. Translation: CANSALPGLAGVFPYNEQFF.

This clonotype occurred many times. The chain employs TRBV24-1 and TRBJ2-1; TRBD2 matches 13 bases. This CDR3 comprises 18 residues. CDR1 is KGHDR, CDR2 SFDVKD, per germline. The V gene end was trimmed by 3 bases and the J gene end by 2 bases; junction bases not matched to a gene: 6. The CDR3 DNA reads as TGTGCCACCAGTGATCCCGGGACTAGCGGGACCCCCTACAATGAGCAGTTCTTC. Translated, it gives CATSDPGTSGTPYNEQFF.